The rows below give T cell receptor beta chains drawn from one sample of a study of shared clonotypes between healthy human individuals. Clones were sequenced by immunoSEQ multiplex PCR, and TCRdb holds only the in-frame ones, with some missing. Of 750,000 to 1,000,000 clones listed, 80% to 95% were seen once; the top ten hold approximately 25%. The sequencing input was naive CD8+ T cells sorted from blood. These receptors were obtained from a man aged 25-45 years in good health. The CDR3 runs from the conserved cysteine through the conserved F or W. Each record gives: J gene, D gene, clone size, V gene, CDR3 protein, CDR3 DNA. D genes are given only for firm matches. Part of the rows lack a size; the others show once, few, many or a class for expanded clones.

j_call: TRBJ1-2; d_call: TRBD1; clone_size: NA; v_call: TRBV6-5; cdr3_aa: CASGLSRTGPDYTF; cdr3_nt: TGTGCCAGTGGGTTGTCAAGGACAGGGCCTGACTACACCTTC
j_call: TRBJ2-7; d_call: TRBD1; clone_size: NA; v_call: TRBV27; cdr3_aa: CASSDLGQVYEQYF; cdr3_nt: TGTGCCAGCAGTGACCTCGGACAGGTCTACGAGCAGTACTTC
j_call: TRBJ1-4; d_call: TRBD1; clone_size: once; v_call: TRBV4-1; cdr3_aa: CASSQDSGQGRINEKLFF; cdr3_nt: TGCGCCAGCAGCCAAGATTCGGGACAGGGACGAATTAATGAAAAACTGTTTTTT
j_call: TRBJ1-5; d_call: TRBD1; clone_size: NA; v_call: TRBV28; cdr3_aa: CASSLYRGGSNQPQHF; cdr3_nt: TGTGCCAGCAGTTTATACAGGGGTGGTAGCAATCAGCCCCAGCATTTT
j_call: TRBJ2-7; d_call: TRBD2; clone_size: once; v_call: TRBV28; cdr3_aa: CASSFSVREASYEQYF; cdr3_nt: TGTGCCAGCAGTTTCTCGGTACGGGAGGCTTCCTACGAGCAGTACTTC
j_call: TRBJ2-2; d_call: NA; clone_size: NA; v_call: TRBV10-3; cdr3_aa: CAISESFGTGELFF; cdr3_nt: TGTGCCATCAGTGAGTCTTTCGGTACCGGGGAGCTGTTTTTT
j_call: TRBJ1-5; d_call: NA; clone_size: NA; v_call: TRBV10-3; cdr3_aa: CAISLSGGRPQHF; cdr3_nt: TGTGCCATCAGTCTCTCGGGAGGCCGGCCCCAGCATTTT
j_call: TRBJ2-3; d_call: TRBD2; clone_size: once; v_call: TRBV30; cdr3_aa: CAWSPGLAGRMDTQYF; cdr3_nt: TGTGCCTGGAGCCCGGGACTAGCGGGAAGAATGGATACGCAGTATTTT
j_call: TRBJ1-2; d_call: TRBD1; clone_size: NA; v_call: TRBV4-1; cdr3_aa: CASSQGQGGGYGYTF; cdr3_nt: TGCGCCAGCAGCCAGGGACAGGGGGGGGGCTATGGCTACACCTTC
j_call: TRBJ2-2; d_call: TRBD2; clone_size: NA; v_call: TRBV9; cdr3_aa: CASSVEAGGSNTGELFF; cdr3_nt: TGTGCCAGCAGCGTAGAGGCGGGAGGAAGTAATACCGGGGAGCTGTTTTTT
j_call: TRBJ2-1; d_call: NA; clone_size: once; v_call: TRBV7-9; cdr3_aa: CASSRGHEQFF; cdr3_nt: TGTGCCAGCAGCCGGGGGCATGAGCAGTTCTTC
j_call: TRBJ1-2; d_call: NA; clone_size: NA; v_call: TRBV4-3; cdr3_aa: CASSPGPTLGYTF; cdr3_nt: TGCGCCAGCAGTCCGGGACCGACATTGGGCTACACCTTC
j_call: TRBJ2-3; d_call: TRBD1; clone_size: NA; v_call: TRBV4-3; cdr3_aa: CASSQGTGVTDTQYF; cdr3_nt: TGCGCCAGCAGCCAAGGGACAGGGGTCACAGATACGCAGTATTTT
j_call: TRBJ1-3; d_call: NA; clone_size: NA; v_call: TRBV29-1; cdr3_aa: CSVRAGTGNTIYF; cdr3_nt: TGCAGCGTCCGCGCGGGAACTGGAAACACCATATATTTT
j_call: TRBJ2-5; d_call: NA; clone_size: NA; v_call: TRBV7-2; cdr3_aa: CASSLFLGRETQYF; cdr3_nt: TGTGCCAGCAGCTTATTCCTGGGACGTGAGACCCAGTACTTC
j_call: TRBJ2-1; d_call: TRBD2; clone_size: NA; v_call: TRBV7-9; cdr3_aa: CASSRTSGRDNEQFF; cdr3_nt: TGTGCCAGCAGCCGGACTAGCGGGAGAGACAATGAGCAGTTCTTC
j_call: TRBJ1-1; d_call: NA; clone_size: NA; v_call: TRBV5-1; cdr3_aa: CASSLVSDEAFF; cdr3_nt: TGCGCCAGCAGCTTGGTTTCAGATGAAGCTTTCTTT
j_call: TRBJ2-7; d_call: NA; clone_size: NA; v_call: TRBV4-1; cdr3_aa: CASSQEYGDYEQYF; cdr3_nt: TGCGCCAGCAGCCAAGAGTACGGGGACTACGAGCAGTACTTC
j_call: TRBJ2-1; d_call: NA; clone_size: NA; v_call: TRBV27; cdr3_aa: CASSLSSGESYNEQFF; cdr3_nt: TGTGCCAGCAGTTTATCGTCGGGGGAATCCTACAATGAGCAGTTCTTC
j_call: TRBJ2-7; d_call: TRBD2; clone_size: NA; v_call: TRBV2; cdr3_aa: CASRTGLAGKRSYEQYF; cdr3_nt: TGTGCCAGCAGAACGGGACTAGCGGGAAAGCGGTCCTACGAGCAGTACTTC
j_call: TRBJ1-2; d_call: TRBD1; clone_size: NA; v_call: TRBV7-9; cdr3_aa: CASRPGQWDYTF; cdr3_nt: TGTGCCAGCAGACCGGGACAGTGGGACTACACCTTC
j_call: TRBJ2-4; d_call: NA; clone_size: NA; v_call: TRBV14; cdr3_aa: CASSRRRAKNIQYF; cdr3_nt: TGTGCCAGCAGCCGGCGGCGAGCCAAAAACATTCAGTACTTC
j_call: TRBJ2-7; d_call: TRBD1; clone_size: NA; v_call: TRBV7-6; cdr3_aa: CASSLVRDRPYEQYF; cdr3_nt: TGTGCCAGCAGCTTAGTAAGGGACAGGCCCTACGAGCAGTACTTC
j_call: TRBJ2-1; d_call: NA; clone_size: NA; v_call: TRBV9; cdr3_aa: CASSGHYGGSYNEQFF; cdr3_nt: TGTGCCAGCAGCGGACACTACGGGGGCTCCTACAATGAGCAGTTCTTC
j_call: TRBJ2-1; d_call: TRBD2; clone_size: NA; v_call: TRBV2; cdr3_aa: CASSLPSGDNEQFF; cdr3_nt: TGTGCCAGCAGTCTTCCTAGCGGCGACAATGAGCAGTTCTTC
j_call: TRBJ2-1; d_call: TRBD2; clone_size: NA; v_call: TRBV27; cdr3_aa: CASTGSSSGRAGSYNEQFF; cdr3_nt: TGTGCCTCCACGGGCAGTTCTAGCGGGAGGGCCGGCTCCTACAATGAGCAGTTCTTC
j_call: TRBJ1-2; d_call: NA; clone_size: NA; v_call: TRBV9; cdr3_aa: CASSAGVNYGYTF; cdr3_nt: TGTGCCAGCAGCGCGGGGGTCAACTATGGCTACACCTTC
j_call: TRBJ1-2; d_call: TRBD1; clone_size: NA; v_call: TRBV14; cdr3_aa: CASSYGTGYGYTF; cdr3_nt: TGTGCCAGCAGCTATGGGACAGGCTATGGCTACACCTTC
j_call: TRBJ2-2; d_call: NA; clone_size: NA; v_call: TRBV19; cdr3_aa: CASIRLTGELFF; cdr3_nt: TGTGCCAGTATAAGACTAACCGGGGAGCTGTTTTTT
j_call: TRBJ2-1; d_call: TRBD2; clone_size: once; v_call: TRBV28; cdr3_aa: CASSTSGNRPEQFF; cdr3_nt: TGTGCCAGCAGTACTAGCGGGAATCGTCCTGAGCAGTTCTTC
j_call: TRBJ1-1; d_call: NA; clone_size: NA; v_call: TRBV4-3; cdr3_aa: CASSQGFDRNTEAFF; cdr3_nt: TGCGCCAGCAGCCAAGGTTTCGACAGGAACACTGAAGCTTTCTTT
j_call: TRBJ2-7; d_call: NA; clone_size: NA; v_call: TRBV14; cdr3_aa: CASSHIVYEQYF; cdr3_nt: TGTGCCAGCAGCCACATCGTCTACGAGCAGTACTTC
j_call: TRBJ2-1; d_call: TRBD1; clone_size: NA; v_call: TRBV27; cdr3_aa: CASSTGTGVYNEQFF; cdr3_nt: TGTGCCAGCAGCACCGGGACAGGGGTCTACAATGAGCAGTTCTTC
j_call: TRBJ2-7; d_call: TRBD2; clone_size: NA; v_call: TRBV19; cdr3_aa: CASSDTGTSVHYEQYF; cdr3_nt: TGTGCCAGTAGTGACACCGGGACTAGCGTCCACTACGAGCAGTACTTC
j_call: TRBJ2-3; d_call: NA; clone_size: NA; v_call: TRBV2; cdr3_aa: CASRGGLTDTQYF; cdr3_nt: TGTGCCAGCAGGGGGGGACTTACAGATACGCAGTATTTT
j_call: TRBJ2-7; d_call: NA; clone_size: once; v_call: TRBV7-6; cdr3_aa: CASSPDRTTAEQYF; cdr3_nt: TGTGCCAGCAGCCCTGACCGGACAACTGCGGAGCAGTACTTC
j_call: TRBJ1-4; d_call: NA; clone_size: NA; v_call: TRBV7-8; cdr3_aa: CASSPFKTGPEKLFF; cdr3_nt: TGTGCCAGCAGCCCGTTTAAAACAGGGCCCGAAAAACTGTTTTTT
j_call: TRBJ1-2; d_call: NA; clone_size: NA; v_call: TRBV9; cdr3_aa: CASSLRDTPSSF; cdr3_nt: TGTGCCAGCAGCCTTCGGGACACCCCCTCTTCCTTC
j_call: TRBJ2-5; d_call: NA; clone_size: NA; v_call: TRBV18; cdr3_aa: CASSPPLTQETQYF; cdr3_nt: TGTGCCAGCTCACCACCTCTTACTCAAGAGACCCAGTACTTC
j_call: TRBJ1-5; d_call: TRBD1; clone_size: NA; v_call: TRBV4-1; cdr3_aa: CASSQDGGQGDQPQHF; cdr3_nt: TGCGCCAGCAGCCAAGATGGGGGACAGGGAGATCAGCCCCAGCATTTT
j_call: TRBJ2-1; d_call: TRBD2; clone_size: NA; v_call: TRBV6-5; cdr3_aa: CASSGGLAGYNEQFF; cdr3_nt: TGTGCCAGCAGTGGGGGACTAGCGGGTTACAATGAGCAGTTCTTC
j_call: TRBJ1-5; d_call: NA; clone_size: NA; v_call: TRBV28; cdr3_aa: CASSFRTVSNQPQHF; cdr3_nt: TGTGCCAGCAGTTTTAGGACAGTCAGCAATCAGCCCCAGCATTTT
j_call: TRBJ2-1; d_call: TRBD2; clone_size: NA; v_call: TRBV28; cdr3_aa: CASSLYKAGGLPYNEQFF; cdr3_nt: TGTGCCAGCAGTTTATACAAAGCGGGAGGGCTACCCTACAATGAGCAGTTCTTC
j_call: TRBJ2-7; d_call: TRBD2; clone_size: once; v_call: TRBV27; cdr3_aa: CASSPLAEAYEQYF; cdr3_nt: TGTGCCAGCAGCCCACTAGCGGAAGCCTACGAGCAGTACTTC
j_call: TRBJ2-5; d_call: NA; clone_size: NA; v_call: TRBV9; cdr3_aa: CASSVGAGSGETQYF; cdr3_nt: TGTGCCAGCAGCGTAGGGGCAGGGAGCGGAGAGACCCAGTACTTC
j_call: TRBJ1-1; d_call: NA; clone_size: NA; v_call: TRBV14; cdr3_aa: CASSQEGPFSDPNTEAFF; cdr3_nt: TGTGCCAGCAGCCAAGAGGGCCCTTTCTCGGACCCCAACACTGAAGCTTTCTTT
j_call: TRBJ1-1; d_call: NA; clone_size: NA; v_call: TRBV27; cdr3_aa: CASTFSGGPGEKAFF; cdr3_nt: TGTGCCAGCACTTTTTCCGGTGGGCCTGGGGAAAAAGCTTTCTTT
j_call: TRBJ2-3; d_call: NA; clone_size: NA; v_call: TRBV11-2; cdr3_aa: CASRSVTDTQYF; cdr3_nt: TGTGCCAGCAGGAGCGTCACAGATACGCAGTATTTT
j_call: TRBJ2-1; d_call: NA; clone_size: NA; v_call: TRBV11-1; cdr3_aa: CASSFRPTEQFF; cdr3_nt: TGTGCCAGCAGCTTCCGACCTACTGAGCAGTTCTTC
j_call: TRBJ2-1; d_call: NA; clone_size: once; v_call: TRBV7-9; cdr3_aa: CASSLEGGGHEQFF; cdr3_nt: TGTGCCAGCAGCTTAGAGGGGGGGGGCCATGAGCAGTTCTTC
j_call: TRBJ2-7; d_call: TRBD2; clone_size: NA; v_call: TRBV28; cdr3_aa: CASRPSGITQSEQYF; cdr3_nt: TGTGCCAGCAGACCTAGCGGGATTACCCAATCCGAGCAGTACTTC
j_call: TRBJ1-1; d_call: NA; clone_size: NA; v_call: TRBV7-8; cdr3_aa: CASSVSRVEAFF; cdr3_nt: TGTGCCAGCAGCGTGTCCAGGGTTGAAGCTTTCTTT
j_call: TRBJ2-7; d_call: TRBD2; clone_size: NA; v_call: TRBV5-6; cdr3_aa: CASSSGLVGYEQYF; cdr3_nt: TGTGCCAGCAGCTCGGGACTAGTTGGGTACGAGCAGTACTTC
j_call: TRBJ1-1; d_call: NA; clone_size: NA; v_call: TRBV4-1; cdr3_aa: CASSPEWARRDTEAFF; cdr3_nt: TGCGCCAGCAGCCCAGAATGGGCCAGGAGGGATACTGAAGCTTTCTTT
j_call: TRBJ2-1; d_call: NA; clone_size: NA; v_call: TRBV9; cdr3_aa: CASSEDVNSEQFF; cdr3_nt: TGTGCCAGCAGCGAGGACGTTAATAGTGAGCAGTTCTTC